Listed here are 20 T cell receptor beta chains from one sample, sequenced in a study of shared clonotypes between healthy human individuals. Naive CD8 cells, CD45RO-negative and positively selected for CCR7, excluded terminally differentiated effector memory CD45RA+ cells. Libraries were prepared by immunoSEQ multiplex PCR; TCRdb keeps only in-frame clonotypes and omits some of them. Of approximately 720,000 clones listed, about 91% were seen once; the top ten hold about 24%. Sequenced input: naive CD8+ T cells sorted from blood. Receptor source: a man aged 25-45 years in good health.

In its sample, this clone was seen once. The J gene is TRBJ2-7, the V gene TRBV10-3; weak D call: TRBD2 (5 bases). The CDR3 runs 13 residues. Trimming removed 4 bases at V and 2 bases at J, with 9 bases between. The germline gives CDR1 ENHRY, CDR2 SYGVKD. This CDR3 reads CAISARGTYEQYF. The CDR3 DNA reads as TGTGCCATCAGTGCCCGGGGTACCTACGAGCAGTACTTC.

This clone was seen once. The chain joins TRBV29-1 to TRBJ1-3; possibly TRBD1 for D (5 bases). V was clipped by 5 bases and J by 4 bases, with 21 bases between them. CDR1 SQVTM and CDR2 ANQGSEA come from the germline V gene. The CDR3 loop spans 16 amino acids. The CDR3: CSVSTENGAAGNTIYF. The DNA of the CDR3 is TGCAGCGTTAGTACTGAAAACGGGGCCGCAGGAAACACCATATATTTT.

This clone was seen a few times. Within the sample, other DNA sequences also encode this same CDR3. The chain joins TRBV7-9 to TRBJ1-4; D possibly corresponds to TRBD1 (5 bases). The CDR3 runs to 12 residues. Per germline, CDR1 SEHNR and CDR2 FQNEAQ (reference sequence). Trimming took off 3 bases at V and 8 bases at J, with 7 bases between the two ends. The CDR3 here is CASSLGREKLFF. CDR3 DNA: TGTGCCAGCAGCTTGGGACGGGAAAAACTGTTTTTT.

J is TRBJ2-1 and V is TRBV7-8; 9 bases align to TRBD2. Germline V gene data show CDR1 as SGHVS and CDR2 as FQNEAQ. The CDR3 totals 16 residues. The J segment lost 5 bases and the V segment lost 4 bases, leaving 9 bases of the junction unmatched. CDR3 sequence: CASSSYSGSTDNEQFF. Here the CDR3 DNA reads TGTGCCAGCAGCTCCTATAGCGGGAGCACAGACAATGAGCAGTTCTTC.

CDR3 sequence reads: CASSLDGQGEYF. The CDR3 nucleotides are TGTGCCAGCAGCTTAGACGGACAGGGGGAATACTTC. V and J are TRBV7-9 and TRBJ2-4; the match to TRBD1 covers 10 bases. V was clipped by 1 base and J by 16 bases; unmatched bases: 4. The CDR3 length is 12 residues. CDR1 is SEHNR, CDR2 FQNEAQ, per germline (reference sequence).

The J gene is TRBJ2-1, the V gene TRBV2, with D perhaps being TRBD1 or TRBD2 (5 bases each). Germline V gene data show CDR1 as SNHLY and CDR2 as FYNNEI. CDR3 size: 15 residues. V lost 10 bases to trimming and J lost 3 bases, with 19 bases between them. CDR3 DNA: TGTGCCACCCGAATTTCGGGACGGAACTACAATGAGCAGTTCTTC. Protein: CATRISGRNYNEQFF.

V is TRBV9 and J is TRBJ2-7; TRBD2 matches at 10 bases. CDR1 and CDR2 (germline): SGDLS, YYNGEE. V lost 0 bases, J lost 6 bases, and 9 bases stayed unmatched. CDR3 length: 16 amino acids. Here the CDR3 reads CASSVEGLAKSAEQYF. The CDR3 nucleotides read TGTGCCAGCAGCGTAGAGGGACTAGCGAAATCGGCCGAGCAGTACTTC.

J is TRBJ2-7 and V is TRBV15; weak D call: TRBD1 (5 bases). CDR1 and CDR2 (germline): LNHNV, YYDKDF (reference sequence). The CDR3 is 15 residues long. Between the trimmed V and J ends, which lost 3 bases and 1 base, there was a span of 13 bases. This chain's CDR3 is CATSSALTGSYEQYF. The CDR3 DNA is TGTGCCACCAGCAGTGCCCTAACAGGATCCTACGAGCAGTACTTC.

This clone was seen once. The V gene is TRBV28, the J gene TRBJ1-2; D is unclear. Trimming left V 6 bases short and J 4 bases short, with 6 bases between. The CDR3 has 11 amino acids. Per germline, CDR1 MDHEN and CDR2 SYDVKM. CDR3 DNA sequence: TGTGCCAGCAGATCGGGCTATGGCTACACCTTC. This codes for CASRSGYGYTF.

V gene TRBV7-3 combines with J gene TRBJ2-2; D tentatively reads TRBD1 or TRBD2 (5 bases each). CDR1 is SGHTA, CDR2 FQGTGA, per germline. The V end was cut by 5 bases, the J end by 2 bases, with 12 bases between. This CDR3 has 15 amino acids. In nucleotides, the CDR3 is TGTGCCAGCAGCGCCGTTGGGGGAAACACCGGGGAGCTGTTTTTT. It specifies CASSAVGGNTGELFF.

The chain employs TRBV14 and TRBJ2-5; 10 nucleotides line up with TRBD2. The CDR3 loop spans 16 amino acids. Unmatched junction bases numbered 12, after V lost 5 bases and J lost 6 bases. The germline CDR1 and CDR2 sequences are SGHDN and FVKESK. The chain's CDR3 is CASSSQTSGRDQTQYF. For the CDR3, the DNA is TGTGCCAGCAGCTCCCAGACGAGCGGGAGGGATCAGACCCAGTACTTC.

The chain employs TRBV15 and TRBJ1-4; 9 bases map to TRBD1. The junction had 12 bases not matched to a gene; V was cut back by 9 bases and J by 7 bases. Germline V gene data show CDR1 as LNHNV and CDR2 as YYDKDF (reference sequence). The CDR3 contains 15 residues. The CDR3 is CATRPWGQGGEKLFF. CDR3 nucleotide sequence: TGTGCCACACGTCCCTGGGGACAGGGTGGTGAAAAACTGTTTTTT.

In the case of this clone: At one boundary the junction diverges from the germline segment, which might be a read error. This chain joins TRBV29-1 and TRBJ2-5; 8 bases are a match to TRBD2. CDR3 size: 14 residues. The germline gives CDR1 SQVTM, CDR2 ANQGSEA. This CDR3 is CSVEVAGSEETQYF. The CDR3 DNA is TGCAGCGTGGAAGTAGCGGGATCTGAGGAGACCCAGTACTTC.

The chain uses TRBV2 and TRBJ2-3, with TRBD2 matching 13 bases. This CDR3 is 19 amino acids long. J was trimmed by 6 bases and V by 6 bases; bases with no gene match: 18. Germline-derived CDR1 and CDR2 are SNHLY and FYNNEI. The CDR3 nucleotides are TGTGCCAGCAGGGAGGGACTAGCGGGACCGACGACCCCCGGGGATACGCAGTATTTT. Translated, it gives CASREGLAGPTTPGDTQYF.

This rearrangement joins TRBV5-5 to TRBJ1-1; no definite D call. CDR3 length equals 14 residues. CDR1 is SGHKS and CDR2 is YYEKEE in the germline V gene (reference sequence). Trimming removed 4 bases from V and 1 base from J, with 11 bases in between. The CDR3 coding sequence is TGTGCCAGCAGCATGGCCCTGGGGAACACTGAAGCTTTCTTT. This codes for CASSMALGNTEAFF.

V and J are TRBV18 and TRBJ2-7; D is unclear. This CDR3 has 14 residues. The V end was cut by 0 bases, the J end by 2 bases, with 8 bases between. CDR1 and CDR2 from the germline V gene are KGHSH and LQKENI. For the CDR3, the DNA is TGTGCCAGCTCACCACCGGGGTTCCCCTACGAGCAGTACTTC. Translation gives CASSPPGFPYEQYF.

This clone was recorded once. The CDR3 bases are TGTGCCAGCAGCTTAGCACCCAGTTGGGGCGAGCAGTACTTC. It specifies CASSLAPSWGEQYF. The genes are TRBV7-2 and TRBJ2-7, with D unclear. With 0 bases removed from V and 6 bases from J, the gap between germline ends came to 12 bases. The CDR3 contains 14 residues. The V gene's germline CDR1 is SGHTA and CDR2 FQGNSA.

This chain joins TRBV29-1 and TRBJ2-7; TRBD2 aligns across 9 bases. V lost 0 bases and J lost 3; bases outside the gene matches: 3. The germline V gene has CDR1 SQVTM and CDR2 ANQGSEA. The CDR3 sequence is 14 residues long. The CDR3 DNA follows: TGCAGCGTTGAAGAGGGGACTAGCTTCTACGAGCAGTACTTC. Amino acid sequence: CSVEEGTSFYEQYF.

The chain couples TRBV28 to TRBJ1-5; D might be TRBD1 (6 bases). Germline V lookup: CDR1 MDHEN, CDR2 SYDVKM. The CDR3 loop spans 17 amino acids. V dropped 4 bases and J dropped 5 bases, with 21 bases sitting between them. The CDR3 loop is CASSYGLRGGSHQPQHF. The CDR3 nucleotides read TGTGCCAGCAGTTACGGTCTGAGAGGGGGATCACATCAGCCCCAGCATTTT.

V usage is TRBV19 and J usage is TRBJ2-5; perhaps TRBD1 as D (5 bases). This CDR3 spans 17 amino acids. CDR1 and CDR2 from the germline V gene are LNHDA and SQIVND (reference sequence). The V and J ends lost 5 bases and 2 bases respectively, with 21 bases between them. The CDR3 sequence: CASSPPVAWGQQETQYF. CDR3 in DNA: TGTGCCAGTAGTCCTCCCGTCGCGTGGGGCCAGCAAGAGACCCAGTACTTC.